A selection of T cell receptor beta chains follows, all from one sample in a study of blood T cell repertoires in COVID-19. Some clones are missing from TCRdb's copy, which holds only in-frame ones; the method was immunoSEQ multiplex PCR. The table includes tens of thousands of clones, 80% to 90% detected once. Sequencing was carried out using peripheral blood. These receptors all come from a woman aged 55-70 years with acute or convalescent COVID-19. CDR3s include the opening cysteine and the closing phenylalanine or tryptophan. D genes are given only for firm matches. Clone size is stated in some rows and not others, as once, few, many or a class when expanded.

CDR3 length | clone size | J gene | D gene | V gene | CDR3 protein | CDR3 DNA
15 | . | TRBJ2-1 | TRBD2 | TRBV11-3 | CASSPGGSSYNEQFF | TGTGCCAGCTCCCCCGGGGGGAGCTCCTACAATGAGCAGTTCTTC
13 | few | TRBJ1-6 | . | TRBV11-2 | CASSLADNSPLHF | TGTGCCAGCAGCTTAGCGGATAATTCACCCCTCCACTTT
15 | once | TRBJ2-4 | . | TRBV5-3 | CARSSSEFAKNIQYF | TGTGCCAGAAGCTCCAGCGAGTTCGCCAAAAACATTCAGTACTTC
17 | few | TRBJ2-3 | TRBD2 | TRBV5-3 | CARSLRRLAGPVDTQYF | TGTGCCAGAAGCTTGAGGCGACTAGCGGGGCCCGTGGATACGCAGTATTTT
15 | . | TRBJ1-6 | . | TRBV5-1 | CASRATSGGDSPLHF | TGCGCCAGCAGGGCCACCTCGGGGGGAGATTCACCCCTCCACTTT
17 | few | TRBJ2-7 | TRBD2 | TRBV7-9 | CASKKTGGGRSHYEQYF | TGTGCCAGCAAGAAAACGGGGGGCGGGAGGTCCCACTACGAGCAGTACTTC
16 | . | TRBJ1-1 | TRBD1 | TRBV18 | CASSRGRQGIGTEAFF | TGTGCCAGCTCACGGGGCCGACAGGGAATAGGTACTGAAGCTTTCTTT
13 | . | TRBJ1-6 | TRBD1 | TRBV7-9 | CASSSDRVSPLHF | TGTGCCAGCAGCTCTGACAGGGTCTCACCCCTCCACTTT
15 | . | TRBJ2-1 | . | TRBV5-6 | CASSPGWSSYNEQFF | TGTGCCAGCAGCCCCGGTTGGAGCTCCTACAATGAGCAGTTCTTC
14 | . | TRBJ1-6 | . | TRBV30 | CAWSVMQGLTPLHF | TGTGCCTGGAGTGTAATGCAGGGCTTAACACCCCTCCACTTT
16 | . | TRBJ1-6 | . | TRBV7-3 | CASSPSGGWENSPLHF | TGTGCCAGCAGCCCTTCGGGGGGCTGGGAAAATTCACCCCTCCACTTT
12 | . | TRBJ1-1 | TRBD1 | TRBV28 | CASSLLRGPAFF | TGTGCCAGCAGTTTATTAAGGGGGCCAGCTTTCTTT
14 | . | TRBJ2-4 | TRBD1 | TRBV7-2 | CASSFTGTANIQYF | TGTGCCAGCAGCTTTACCGGGACAGCAAACATTCAGTACTTC
16 | . | TRBJ1-3 | . | TRBV19 | CASTLRGGNSGNTIYF | TGTGCCAGTACCCTACGGGGGGGGAACTCTGGAAACACCATATATTTT
15 | . | TRBJ1-6 | TRBD1 | TRBV27 | CASARKGTGVSPLHF | TGTGCCAGCGCCAGAAAAGGGACAGGGGTGTCACCCCTCCACTTT
14 | . | TRBJ2-7 | TRBD1 | TRBV5-6 | CASSSRQGLFEQYF | TGTGCCAGCAGCTCCCGACAGGGATTGTTCGAGCAGTACTTC
16 | . | TRBJ2-2 | . | TRBV15 | CATSRDRGLDTGELFF | TGTGCCACCAGCAGAGACAGGGGATTGGACACCGGGGAGCTGTTTTTT
14 | . | TRBJ1-2 | . | TRBV19 | CASIETLGSSGYTF | TGTGCCAGTATCGAGACCCTAGGATCAAGTGGCTACACCTTC
14 | . | TRBJ2-3 | . | TRBV5-1 | CASSPLGSTDTQYF | TGCGCCAGCAGCCCGCTCGGGTCCACAGATACGCAGTATTTT
17 | . | TRBJ2-6 | TRBD1 | TRBV28 | CASSSPSRGLGANVLTF | TGTGCCAGCAGTTCCCCGAGCAGGGGGCTTGGGGCCAACGTCCTGACTTTC
15 | . | TRBJ1-3 | . | TRBV28 | CASALQVLSGNTIYF | TGTGCCAGCGCTTTACAGGTTTTGTCTGGAAACACCATATATTTT
15 | . | TRBJ1-6 | . | TRBV4-1 | CASSPQGQNASPLHF | TGCGCCAGCAGCCCCCAGGGGCAGAATGCTTCACCCCTCCACTTT
16 | . | TRBJ1-1 | . | TRBV28 | CASLSAQDDMNTEAFF | TGTGCCAGCCTAAGTGCACAGGACGATATGAACACTGAAGCTTTCTTT
15 | few | TRBJ1-6 | . | TRBV5-1 | CASSPVQIYNSPLHF | TGCGCCAGCAGCCCCGTGCAGATATATAATTCACCCCTCCACTTT
15 | . | TRBJ1-3 | . | TRBV2 | CASNDPGSSGNTIYF | TGTGCCAGCAATGATCCGGGTAGCTCTGGAAACACCATATATTTT
15 | . | TRBJ1-3 | . | TRBV19 | CASSIRQISGNTIYF | TGTGCCAGTAGTATTCGACAGATCTCTGGAAACACCATATATTTT
15 | . | TRBJ2-3 | TRBD1 | TRBV5-1 | CASSKDRGATDTQYF | TGCGCCAGCAGCAAAGACAGGGGAGCCACAGATACGCAGTATTTT
14 | once | TRBJ2-3 | . | TRBV6-6 | CASSYGQNTDTQYF | TGTGCCAGCAGTTACGGGCAGAACACAGATACGCAGTATTTT
18 | . | TRBJ1-3 | . | TRBV5-1 | CASSLTGGSVHSGNTIYF | TGCGCCAGCAGCTTGACAGGCGGCTCCGTGCACTCTGGAAACACCATATATTTT